This T cell receptor beta chain was identified in a study of patients and donors after allogeneic stem cell transplantation. In this sample, this clonotype turned up a few times. Between the trimmed V and J ends, which lost 5 bases and 9 bases, there was a span of 23 bases. There are 16 residues in the CDR3. In TCRdb, the RT-PCR reads were re-called with MiXCR into one record per CDR3 protein. The sample contains 150,000 to 200,000 distinct CDR3 sequences, 24% of which appear only once. The gene calls are TRBV12-3 or TRBV12-4 and TRBJ2-1; D gene uncertain. The receptor's source is a human donor who was either an allogeneic HSCT recipient or a stem cell or donor lymphocyte infusion donor (not recorded which). It is not recorded whose cells these are; they may come from a transplant donor. The sample consisted of blood, either unsorted or a sorted T cell fraction (not recorded which). In nucleotides, the CDR3 is TGTGCCAGCAGTCCCTCCTTGGTAGCCAGCGTACTTGAGCAGTTCTTC. Residues: CASSPSLVASVLEQFF.